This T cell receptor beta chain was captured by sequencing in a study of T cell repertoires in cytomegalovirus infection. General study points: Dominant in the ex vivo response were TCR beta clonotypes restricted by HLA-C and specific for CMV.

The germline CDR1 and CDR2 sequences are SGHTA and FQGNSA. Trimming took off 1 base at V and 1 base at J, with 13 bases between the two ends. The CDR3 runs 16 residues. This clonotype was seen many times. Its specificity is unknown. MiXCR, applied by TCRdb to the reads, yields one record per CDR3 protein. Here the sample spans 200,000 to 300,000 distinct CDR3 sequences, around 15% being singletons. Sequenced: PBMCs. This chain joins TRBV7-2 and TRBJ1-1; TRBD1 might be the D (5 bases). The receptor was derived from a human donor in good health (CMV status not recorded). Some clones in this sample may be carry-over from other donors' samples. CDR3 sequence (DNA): TGTGCCAGCAGCTTAGTTAGGGGTCTTACGAACACTGAAGCTTTCTTT. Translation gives CASSLVRGLTNTEAFF.